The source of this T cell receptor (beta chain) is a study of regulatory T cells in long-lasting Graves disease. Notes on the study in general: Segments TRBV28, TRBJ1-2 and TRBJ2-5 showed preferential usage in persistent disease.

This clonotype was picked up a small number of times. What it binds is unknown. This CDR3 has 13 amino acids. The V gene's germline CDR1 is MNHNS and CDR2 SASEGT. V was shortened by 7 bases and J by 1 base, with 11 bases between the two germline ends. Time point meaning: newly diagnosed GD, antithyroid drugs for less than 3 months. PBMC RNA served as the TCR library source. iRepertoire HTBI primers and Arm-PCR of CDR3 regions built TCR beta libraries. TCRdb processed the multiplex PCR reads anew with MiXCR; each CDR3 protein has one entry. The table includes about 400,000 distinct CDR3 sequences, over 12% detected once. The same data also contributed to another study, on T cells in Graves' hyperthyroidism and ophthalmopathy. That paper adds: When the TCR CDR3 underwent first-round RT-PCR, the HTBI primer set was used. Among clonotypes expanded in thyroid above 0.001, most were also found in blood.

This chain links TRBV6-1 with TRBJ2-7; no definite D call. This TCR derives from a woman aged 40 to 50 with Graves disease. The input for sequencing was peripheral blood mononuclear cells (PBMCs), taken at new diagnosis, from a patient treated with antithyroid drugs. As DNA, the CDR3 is TGTGCCAGCAAGGGTACCTTATCCTACGAGCAGTACTTC. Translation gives CASKGTLSYEQYF.